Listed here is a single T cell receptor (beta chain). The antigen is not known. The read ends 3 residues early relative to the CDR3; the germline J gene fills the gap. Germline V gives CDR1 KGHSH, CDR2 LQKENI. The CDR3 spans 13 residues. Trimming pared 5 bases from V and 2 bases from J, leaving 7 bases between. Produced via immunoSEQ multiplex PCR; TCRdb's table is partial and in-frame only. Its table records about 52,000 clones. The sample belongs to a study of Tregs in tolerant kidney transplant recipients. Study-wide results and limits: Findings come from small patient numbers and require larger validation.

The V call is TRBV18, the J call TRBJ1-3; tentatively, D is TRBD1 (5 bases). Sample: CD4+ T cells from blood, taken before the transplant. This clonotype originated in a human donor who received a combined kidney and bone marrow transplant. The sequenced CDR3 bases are TGTGCCAGCTCAAGACAGACTGGAAACACC. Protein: CASSRQTGNT. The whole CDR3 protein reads CASSRQTGNTIYF.